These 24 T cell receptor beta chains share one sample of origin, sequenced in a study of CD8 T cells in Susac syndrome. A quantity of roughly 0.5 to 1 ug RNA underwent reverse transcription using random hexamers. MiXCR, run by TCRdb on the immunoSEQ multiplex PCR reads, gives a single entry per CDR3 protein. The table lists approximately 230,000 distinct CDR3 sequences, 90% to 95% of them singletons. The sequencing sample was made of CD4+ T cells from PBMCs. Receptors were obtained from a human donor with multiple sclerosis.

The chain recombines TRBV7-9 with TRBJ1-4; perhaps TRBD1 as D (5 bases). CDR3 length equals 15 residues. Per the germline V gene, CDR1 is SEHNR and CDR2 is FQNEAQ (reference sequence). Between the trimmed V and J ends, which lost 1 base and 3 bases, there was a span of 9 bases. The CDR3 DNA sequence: TGTGCCAGCAGCTTAGGGCAGGGCTCTAATGAAAAACTGTTTTTT. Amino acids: CASSLGQGSNEKLFF.

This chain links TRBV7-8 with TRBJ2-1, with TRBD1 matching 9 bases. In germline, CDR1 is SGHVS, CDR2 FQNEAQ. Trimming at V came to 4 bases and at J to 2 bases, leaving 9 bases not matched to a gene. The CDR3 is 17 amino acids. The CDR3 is CASSSQPGQGTYNEQFF. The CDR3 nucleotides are TGTGCCAGCAGCTCCCAACCGGGACAGGGTACCTACAATGAGCAGTTCTTC.

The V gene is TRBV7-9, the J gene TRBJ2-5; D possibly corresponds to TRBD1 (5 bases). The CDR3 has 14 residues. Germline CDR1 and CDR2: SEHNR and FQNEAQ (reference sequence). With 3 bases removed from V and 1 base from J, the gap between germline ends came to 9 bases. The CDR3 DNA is TGTGCCAGCAGCTTTATAGGGGTCCAAGAGACCCAGTACTTC. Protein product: CASSFIGVQETQYF.

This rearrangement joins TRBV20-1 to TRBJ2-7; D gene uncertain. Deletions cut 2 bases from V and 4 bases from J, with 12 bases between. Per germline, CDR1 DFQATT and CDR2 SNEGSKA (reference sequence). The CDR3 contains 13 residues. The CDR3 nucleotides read TGCAGTGCTAGACAAGGTAGAAAGTACGAGCAGTACGTC. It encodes CSARQGRKYEQYV.

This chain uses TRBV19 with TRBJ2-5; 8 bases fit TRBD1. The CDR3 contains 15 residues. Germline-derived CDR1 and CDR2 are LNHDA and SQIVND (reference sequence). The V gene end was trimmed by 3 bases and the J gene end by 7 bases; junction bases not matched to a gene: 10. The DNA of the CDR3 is TGTGCCAGTAGTATCGGGCAGGGGGCGCAGGGGACCCAGTACTTC. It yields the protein CASSIGQGAQGTQYF.

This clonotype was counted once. CDR3: CASSSNPSTDTQYF. The CDR3 region has the DNA TGCGCCAGCAGCTCAAACCCATCTACAGATACGCAGTATTTT. This rearrangement joins TRBV5-1 to TRBJ2-3; unclear D gene. The CDR3 covers 14 residues. Deletions cut 3 bases from V and 3 bases from J, with 11 bases between. Germline V gives CDR1 SGHRS, CDR2 YFSETQ.

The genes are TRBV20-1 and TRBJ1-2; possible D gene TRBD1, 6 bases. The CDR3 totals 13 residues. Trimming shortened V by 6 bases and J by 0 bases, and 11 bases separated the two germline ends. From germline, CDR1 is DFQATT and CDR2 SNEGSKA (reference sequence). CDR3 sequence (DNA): TGCAGTGCGCCAACAGGGTCTAACTATGGCTACACCTTC. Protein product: CSAPTGSNYGYTF.

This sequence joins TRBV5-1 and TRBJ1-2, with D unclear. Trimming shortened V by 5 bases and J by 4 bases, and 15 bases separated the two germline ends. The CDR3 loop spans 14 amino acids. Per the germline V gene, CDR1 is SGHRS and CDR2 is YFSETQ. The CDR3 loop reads CASREDISIYGYTF. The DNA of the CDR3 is TGCGCCAGCAGGGAGGATATCAGTATCTATGGCTACACCTTC.

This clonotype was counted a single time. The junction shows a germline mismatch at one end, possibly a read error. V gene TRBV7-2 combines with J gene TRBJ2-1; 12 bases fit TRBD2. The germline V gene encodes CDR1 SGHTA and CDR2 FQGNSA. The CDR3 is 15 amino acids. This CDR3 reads CASSLAGGPNNEQFF. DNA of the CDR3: TGTGCCAGCAGCCTAGCGGGAGGGCCCAACAATGAGCAGTTCTTC. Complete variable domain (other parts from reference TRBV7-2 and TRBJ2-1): GAGVSQSPSNKVTEKGKDVELRCDPISGHTALYWYRQSLGQGLEFLIYFQGNSAPDKSGLPSDRFSAERTGGSVSTLTIQRTQQEDSAVYLCASSLAGGPNNEQFFGPGTRLTVL.

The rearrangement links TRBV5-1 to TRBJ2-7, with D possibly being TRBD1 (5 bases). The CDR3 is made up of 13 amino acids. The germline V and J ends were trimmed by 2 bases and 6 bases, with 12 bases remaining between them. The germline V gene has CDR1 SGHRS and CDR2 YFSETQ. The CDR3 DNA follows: TGCGCCAGCAGCTTAGCAGGGCTGGGCGAGCAGTACGTC. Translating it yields CASSLAGLGEQYV.

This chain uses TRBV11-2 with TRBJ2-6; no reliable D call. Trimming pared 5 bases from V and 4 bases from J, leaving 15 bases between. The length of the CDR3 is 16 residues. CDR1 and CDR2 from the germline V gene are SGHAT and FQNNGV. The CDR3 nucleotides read TGTGCCAGCAGCCCACTACTCCGTTACGGGGCCAACGTCCTGACTTTC. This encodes CASSPLLRYGANVLTF.

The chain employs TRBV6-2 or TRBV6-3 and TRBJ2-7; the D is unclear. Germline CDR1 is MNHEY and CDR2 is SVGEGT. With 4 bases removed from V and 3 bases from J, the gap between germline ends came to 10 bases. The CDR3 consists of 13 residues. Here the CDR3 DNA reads TGTGCCAGCAGTTTAACCAGGAGCTACGAGCAGTACTTC. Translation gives CASSLTRSYEQYF.

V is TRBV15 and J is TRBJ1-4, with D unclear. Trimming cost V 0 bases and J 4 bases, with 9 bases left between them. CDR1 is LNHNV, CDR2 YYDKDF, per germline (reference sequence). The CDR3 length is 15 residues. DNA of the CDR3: TGTGCCACCAGCAGAGATGCAGGATTTAATGAAAAACTGTTTTTT. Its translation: CATSRDAGFNEKLFF.

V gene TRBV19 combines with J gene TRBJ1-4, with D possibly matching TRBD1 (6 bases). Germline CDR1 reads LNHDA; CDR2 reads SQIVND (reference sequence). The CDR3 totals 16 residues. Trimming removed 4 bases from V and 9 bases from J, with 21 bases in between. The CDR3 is CASSSLPTGENKKLFF. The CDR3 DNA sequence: TGTGCCAGTAGTAGCCTCCCGACAGGAGAAAATAAAAAACTGTTTTTT. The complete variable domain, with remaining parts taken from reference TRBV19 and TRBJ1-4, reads DGGITQSPKYLFRKEGQNVTLSCEQNLNHDAMYWYRQDPGQGLRLIYYSQIVNDFQKGDIAEGYSVSREKKESFPLTVTSAQKNPTAFYLCASSSLPTGENKKLFFGSGTQLSVL.

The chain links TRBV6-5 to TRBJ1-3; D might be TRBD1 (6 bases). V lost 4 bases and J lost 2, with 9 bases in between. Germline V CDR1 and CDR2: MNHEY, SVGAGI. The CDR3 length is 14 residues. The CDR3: CASSSGAAGNTIYF. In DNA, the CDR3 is TGTGCCAGCAGTTCAGGGGCAGCTGGAAACACCATATATTTT.

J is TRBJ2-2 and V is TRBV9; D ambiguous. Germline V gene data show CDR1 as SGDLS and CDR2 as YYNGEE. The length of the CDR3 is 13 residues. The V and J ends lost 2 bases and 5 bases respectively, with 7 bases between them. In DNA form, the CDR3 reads TGTGCCAGCAGCGTGACGGATACCGGGGAGCTGTTTTTT. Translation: CASSVTDTGELFF.

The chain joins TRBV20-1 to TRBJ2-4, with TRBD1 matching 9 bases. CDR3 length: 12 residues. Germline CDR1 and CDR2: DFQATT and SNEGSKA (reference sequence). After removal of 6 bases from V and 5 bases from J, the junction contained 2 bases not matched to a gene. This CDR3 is CSATGGQNIQYF. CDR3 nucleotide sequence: TGCAGTGCGACAGGGGGTCAAAACATTCAGTACTTC.

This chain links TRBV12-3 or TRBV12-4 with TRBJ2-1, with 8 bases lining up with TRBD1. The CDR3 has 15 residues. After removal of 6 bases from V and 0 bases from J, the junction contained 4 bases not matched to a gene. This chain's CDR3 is CASSGQGSSYNEQFF. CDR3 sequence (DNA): TGTGCCAGCAGCGGACAGGGAAGCTCCTACAATGAGCAGTTCTTC.

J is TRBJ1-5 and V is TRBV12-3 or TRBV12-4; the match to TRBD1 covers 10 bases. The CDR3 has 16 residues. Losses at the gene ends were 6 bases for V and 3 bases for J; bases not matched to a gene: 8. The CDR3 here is CASRTGTGAPNQPQHF. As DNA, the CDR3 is TGTGCCAGCAGAACCGGGACAGGGGCCCCCAATCAGCCCCAGCATTTT.

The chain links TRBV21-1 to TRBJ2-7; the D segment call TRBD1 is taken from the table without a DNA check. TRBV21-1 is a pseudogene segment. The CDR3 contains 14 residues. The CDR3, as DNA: TGTGCCAGCAGCACCCCTATCCCAAGTTACGAGCAGTACGTC. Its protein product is CASSTPIPSYEQYV.

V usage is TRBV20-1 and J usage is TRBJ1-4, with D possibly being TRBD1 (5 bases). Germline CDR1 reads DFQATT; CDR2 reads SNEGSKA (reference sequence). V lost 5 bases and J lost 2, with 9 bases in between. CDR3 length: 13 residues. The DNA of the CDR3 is TGCAGTGCTCCCGGGGCGACTAATGAAAAACTGTTTTTT. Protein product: CSAPGATNEKLFF.

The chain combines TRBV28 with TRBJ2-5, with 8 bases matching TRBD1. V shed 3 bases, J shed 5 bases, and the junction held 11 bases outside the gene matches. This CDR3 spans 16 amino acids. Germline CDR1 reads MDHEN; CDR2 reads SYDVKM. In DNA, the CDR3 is TGTGCCAGCAGTTTTTCCGGGACAGGTGGTTGGGAGACCCAGTACTTC. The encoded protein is CASSFSGTGGWETQYF.

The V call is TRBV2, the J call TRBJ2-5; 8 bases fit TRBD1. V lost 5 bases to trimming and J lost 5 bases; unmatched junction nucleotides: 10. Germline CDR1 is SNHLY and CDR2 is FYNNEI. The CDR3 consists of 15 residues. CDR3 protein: CASSPGGAWHETQYF. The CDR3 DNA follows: TGTGCCAGCAGTCCAGGGGGCGCCTGGCACGAGACCCAGTACTTC.

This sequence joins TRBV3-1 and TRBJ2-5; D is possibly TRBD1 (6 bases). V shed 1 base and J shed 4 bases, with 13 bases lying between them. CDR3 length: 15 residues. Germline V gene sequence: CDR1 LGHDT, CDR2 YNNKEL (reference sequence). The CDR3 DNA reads TGTGCCAGCAGCCAAGCCGCGACAGGAGGAGAGACCCAGTACTTC. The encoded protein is CASSQAATGGETQYF.